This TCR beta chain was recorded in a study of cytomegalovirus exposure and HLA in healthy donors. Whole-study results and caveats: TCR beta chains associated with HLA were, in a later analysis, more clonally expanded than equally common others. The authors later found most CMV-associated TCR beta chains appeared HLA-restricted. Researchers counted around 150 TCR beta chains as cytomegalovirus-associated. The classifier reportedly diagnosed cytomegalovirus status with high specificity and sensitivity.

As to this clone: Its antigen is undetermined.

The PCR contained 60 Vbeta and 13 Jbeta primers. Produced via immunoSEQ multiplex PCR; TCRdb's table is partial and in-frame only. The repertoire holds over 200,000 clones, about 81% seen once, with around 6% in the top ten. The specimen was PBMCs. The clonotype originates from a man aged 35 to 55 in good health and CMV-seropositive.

CDR3 residues: CASSLGQGAENEQFF. DNA for the CDR3: TGTGCCAGCAGTTTGGGACAGGGGGCCGAGAATGAGCAGTTCTTC. This sequence joins TRBV7-3 and TRBJ2-1, with TRBD1 matching over 12 bases. Germline V CDR1 and CDR2: SGHTA, FQGTGA. V dropped 6 bases and J dropped 7; count of bases not matched to a gene: 7. The CDR3 spans 15 residues.